The rows below give T cell receptor beta chains drawn from one sample of a study of Ad26.COV2.S vaccination and SARS-CoV-2 variants. Sequencing used immunoSEQ multiplex PCR; TCRdb keeps in-frame clones, though not all of them. The sample yields about 350,000 clones, 85% to 90% seen once. Specimen: peripheral blood, collected in a trial of Ad26.COV2.S vaccine versus placebo. The receptor source for this set is a person between 18 and 65 years old who received the Ad26.COV2.S COVID-19 vaccine or a placebo. The CDR3 runs from the conserved cysteine through the conserved F or W. D genes are given only for firm matches. A clone size is listed for some rows: how often the clone was seen (once, few, many), or a class if it is expanded.

d_gene	v_gene	j_gene	abundance	CDR3nt	CDR3aa
.	TRBV9	TRBJ2-2	.	TGTGCCAGCAGCCTGGGGACACTAAACACCGGGGAGCTGTTTTTT	CASSLGTLNTGELFF
TRBD1	TRBV6-5	TRBJ1-2	.	TGTGCCAGCAGTATGGACAGGGTTCGTGGCTACACCTTC	CASSMDRVRGYTF
.	TRBV19	TRBJ1-1	.	TGTGCCAGTATCCCAGCCATGAACACTGAAGCTTTCTTT	CASIPAMNTEAFF
.	TRBV4-1	TRBJ1-5	many	TGCGCCAGCAGCCGCTGGTTGAATCAGCCCCAGCATTTT	CASSRWLNQPQHF
.	TRBV4-1	TRBJ2-2	few	TGCGCCAGCAGCCTTGGGACTCCCGGGGAGCTGTTTTTT	CASSLGTPGELFF
.	TRBV5-1	TRBJ2-2	.	TGCGCCAGCAGTGATAGGGCGAACACCGGGGAGCTGTTTTTT	CASSDRANTGELFF
.	TRBV7-2	TRBJ1-1	.	TGTGCCAGCAGAAGGGAGGCGAACACTGAAGCTTTCTTT	CASRREANTEAFF
TRBD2	TRBV6-5	TRBJ2-1	.	TGTGCCAGCAGTTACTCTGGCGGGGGGTACAATGAGCAGTTCTTC	CASSYSGGGYNEQFF
.	TRBV6-2/TRBV6-3	TRBJ2-7	once	TGTGCCAGCAGTTACTCAGGGAAGCAGCAGTACTTC	CASSYSGKQQYF
.	TRBV6-4	TRBJ2-6	.	TGTGCCAGCAGCGCTAACGGACGATCTGGGGCCAACGTCCTGACTTTC	CASSANGRSGANVLTF
.	TRBV7-2	TRBJ2-1	.	TGTGCCAGCAGCTTTTCTGGGGGGCCCTACAATGAGCAGTTCTTC	CASSFSGGPYNEQFF
.	TRBV24-1	TRBJ2-2	.	TGTGCCACCAGTGACGACAGATACACCGGGGAGCTGTTTTTT	CATSDDRYTGELFF
.	TRBV28	TRBJ2-1	.	TGTGCCAGCAGTAACCTCCCAGACTTAAAGCATGAGCAGTTCTTC	CASSNLPDLKHEQFF
TRBD2	TRBV27	TRBJ2-5	.	TGTGCCAGCAGTTCGCGAGCGGGAGTGTACCAAGAGACCCAGTACTTC	CASSSRAGVYQETQYF
.	TRBV13	TRBJ2-1	.	TGTGCCAGCAGCTTAATAAATGAGCAGTTCTTC	CASSLINEQFF
TRBD2	TRBV15	TRBJ2-1	once	TGTGCCACCAGCAGAGATCATAGCGGGGGGGCCCGCAATGAGCAGTTCTTC	CATSRDHSGGARNEQFF
.	TRBV19	TRBJ2-3	.	TGTGCCAGTAGTCTCAACCCGGGGGAGGTCTTCAGGGATACGCAGTATTTT	CASSLNPGEVFRDTQYF
TRBD2	TRBV28	TRBJ2-7	once	TGTGCCAGCACTATAGCGGGGGGGTCCTACGAGCAGTACTTC	CASTIAGGSYEQYF
TRBD1	TRBV28	TRBJ1-2	.	TGTGCCAGCAGCCAGCCCGGGACAGGGGACCTCTATGGCTACACCTTC	CASSQPGTGDLYGYTF
TRBD2	TRBV6-6	TRBJ2-1	.	TGTGCCAGCAGTCCTACCCTAGGACTAGCGGGGAGCTACAATGAGCAGTTCTTC	CASSPTLGLAGSYNEQFF
TRBD1	TRBV28	TRBJ1-4	few	TGTGCCAGCAGTTTACGGACAGGGGCTAATGAAAAACTGTTTTTT	CASSLRTGANEKLFF
TRBD1	TRBV24-1	TRBJ2-3	.	TGTGCCACCAGTGAGGGGACAGGGGCCACAGATACGCAGTATTTT	CATSEGTGATDTQYF
.	TRBV9	TRBJ1-2	once	TGTGCCAGCAGCGTAGTAGACGGCTATGGCTACACCTTC	CASSVVDGYGYTF
TRBD2	TRBV30	TRBJ2-5	.	TGTGCCTGGGGGAGAAAGGGACTAGTATATGAGACCCAGTACTTC	CAWGRKGLVYETQYF
TRBD2	TRBV5-4	TRBJ2-7	.	TGTGCCAGCAGCTTGGACGGGGGGGCCCCCGAGCAGTACTTC	CASSLDGGAPEQYF
.	TRBV7-9	TRBJ1-1	.	TGTGCCAGCAGCCACACCATGAACACTGAAGCTTTCTTT	CASSHTMNTEAFF